These T cell receptor beta chains were read from a single sample in a study of T cells in localized non-small cell lung cancer. Assay: immunoSEQ multiplex PCR; the TCRdb copy retains only in-frame clones and omits some. The repertoire holds some 55,000 clones, with about four fifths as singletons. This sample comprised peripheral blood, obtained before any cancer treatment. All receptors derive from a female donor over 55 with stage II squamous cell lung carcinoma. Both conserved end residues are part of each CDR3. A D gene is named only where the DNA matches it firmly. The size entry is marked missing in some rows and otherwise reads once, few, many or a size class.

>TRBJ2-2|-|TRBD1|TRBV18
CASSPGTGATGELFF
TGTGCCAGCTCACCAGGGACAGGGGCCACCGGGGAGCTGTTTTTT
>TRBJ1-6|-|TRBD1|TRBV7-8
CASSSRQGKSPLHF
TGTGCCAGCAGCTCCCGACAGGGAAAATCACCCCTCCACTTT
>TRBJ2-3|once|TRBD2|TRBV13
CASSYGGGFTDTQYF
TGTGCCAGCAGCTACGGCGGGGGGTTCACAGATACGCAGTATTTT
>TRBJ2-7|-|TRBD2|TRBV5-1
CASSQLTSGGAHEQYF
TGCGCCAGCAGCCAATTGACTAGCGGGGGGGCCCACGAGCAGTACTTC
>TRBJ2-2|-|TRBD1|TRBV27
CASSSLINRDRGMSGELFF
TGTGCCAGCAGTTCCCTCATAAACCGGGACAGGGGGATGTCCGGGGAGCTGTTTTTT
>TRBJ2-7|-|-|TRBV2
CASSRRVSYEQYF
TGTGCCAGCAGTAGACGGGTGTCCTACGAGCAGTACTTC
>TRBJ1-5|-|-|TRBV19
CASTGVTGNQPQHF
TGTGCCAGTACAGGGGTGACCGGTAATCAGCCCCAGCATTTT
>TRBJ1-1|-|-|TRBV7-9
CASSLVTEAFF
TGTGCCAGCAGCTTAGTTACTGAAGCTTTCTTT
>TRBJ1-5|-|TRBD1|TRBV19
CASSILGGGGNQPQHF
TGTGCCAGTAGTATTCTTGGAGGGGGCGGTAATCAGCCCCAGCATTTT
>TRBJ2-2|few|-|TRBV7-3
CASSLVSINTGELFF
TGTGCCAGCAGCTTAGTCTCGATAAACACCGGGGAGCTGTTTTTT
>TRBJ1-2|-|-|TRBV5-3
CARSGPDPATDGYTF
TGTGCCAGAAGCGGCCCCGACCCCGCTACGGATGGCTACACCTTC
>TRBJ2-3|medium-sized|-|TRBV5-4
CASSGGPHEDTQYF
TGTGCCAGCAGCGGGGGACCGCACGAAGATACGCAGTATTTT
>TRBJ1-2|-|-|TRBV5-1
CASSLGQGRDYGYTF
TGCGCCAGCAGCTTGGGTCAGGGACGGGACTATGGCTACACCTTC
>TRBJ1-6|once|-|TRBV5-1
CASSSLRDNSPLHF
TGCGCCAGCAGCTCCCTACGTGATAATTCACCCCTCCACTTT
>TRBJ2-2|-|TRBD2|TRBV5-4
CASSPGLAGLNTGELFF
TGTGCCAGCAGCCCGGGACTAGCGGGGCTGAACACCGGGGAGCTGTTTTTT
>TRBJ2-3|-|-|TRBV6-4
CASSDSDPQYF
TGTGCCAGCAGTGACTCGGACCCGCAGTATTTT
>TRBJ1-1|-|-|TRBV10-3
CAISESVNTEAFF
TGTGCCATCAGTGAGTCAGTGAACACTGAAGCTTTCTTT
>TRBJ1-5|-|-|TRBV15
CATSREGNQPQHF
TGTGCCACCAGCAGAGAGGGCAATCAGCCCCAGCATTTT
>TRBJ2-1|once|-|TRBV7-2
CASSFRRVDYNEQFF
TGTGCCAGCAGCTTTCGGAGGGTCGACTACAATGAGCAGTTCTTC
>TRBJ1-4|-|-|TRBV7-2
CASSLRSETEKLFF
TGTGCCAGCAGCTTACGATCAGAGACCGAAAAACTGTTTTTT
>TRBJ1-3|-|TRBD1|TRBV14
CASSYNRGGNTIYF
TGTGCCAGCAGCTACAACAGGGGCGGAAACACCATATATTTT
>TRBJ1-5|-|TRBD1|TRBV19
CASSTSDRGSQPQHF
TGTGCCAGTAGTACCTCGGACAGGGGCTCTCAGCCCCAGCATTTT
>TRBJ1-6|-|TRBD1|TRBV7-9
CASSLDPGQGNSPLHF
TGTGCCAGCAGCTTAGACCCGGGACAGGGAAATTCACCCCTCCACTTT
>TRBJ1-5|few|TRBD1|TRBV19
CASSYRGDGNQPQHF
TGTGCCAGTAGTTACAGGGGGGATGGCAATCAGCCCCAGCATTTT
>TRBJ2-5|-|TRBD2|TRBV6-5
CASSYNSGGETQYF
TGTGCCAGCAGTTACAATAGCGGGGGAGAGACCCAGTACTTC
>TRBJ1-2|-|TRBD1|TRBV29-1
CSVATGSYGYTF
TGCAGCGTTGCGACAGGGTCCTATGGCTACACCTTC
>TRBJ1-1|few|TRBD1|TRBV18
CASSRTGETEAFF
TGTGCCAGCTCCCGGACAGGGGAGACTGAAGCTTTCTTT
>TRBJ2-3|-|TRBD1|TRBV29-1
CSVGTGPFTDTQYF
TGCAGCGTCGGGACAGGGCCTTTCACAGATACGCAGTATTTT
>TRBJ1-3|once|-|TRBV13
CASSFRLDSSGNTIYF
TGTGCCAGCAGCTTCCGCTTGGATTCTTCTGGAAACACCATATATTTT
>TRBJ1-6|-|-|TRBV6-1
CASSDSPRGNSPLHF
TGTGCCAGCAGTGATTCGCCCAGGGGTAATTCACCCCTCCACTTT
>TRBJ1-6|-|-|TRBV5-1
CASSLEGANNSPLHF
TGCGCCAGCAGCTTGGAAGGGGCGAATAATTCACCCCTCCACTTT
>TRBJ1-6|-|TRBD1|TRBV6-5
CASSPRQGGSPLHF
TGTGCCAGCAGCCCAAGACAGGGTGGTTCACCCCTCCACTTT
>TRBJ1-1|-|TRBD1|TRBV18
CASSPRQGGLNTEAFF
TGTGCCAGCTCACCACGACAGGGGGGTCTGAACACTGAAGCTTTCTTT
>TRBJ2-3|-|-|TRBV25-1
CASSGKLGESTDTQYF
TGTGCCAGCAGTGGAAAACTCGGGGAAAGCACAGATACGCAGTATTTT
>TRBJ2-5|-|-|TRBV6-1
CASRVVGAAETQYF
TGTGCCAGCAGAGTGGTAGGGGCGGCAGAGACCCAGTACTTC
>TRBJ1-5|few|-|TRBV19
CASSPGQLYQPQHF
TGTGCCAGTAGCCCTGGACAACTTTATCAGCCCCAGCATTTT
>TRBJ1-5|-|-|TRBV27
CASRLDSGNQPQHF
TGTGCCAGCCGCCTTGATTCAGGGAATCAGCCCCAGCATTTT
>TRBJ1-2|-|-|TRBV7-9
CASIRGAANYGYTF
TGTGCCAGCATAAGGGGGGCTGCTAACTATGGCTACACCTTC
>TRBJ2-3|-|TRBD2|TRBV29-1
CSAGLAGNQYF
TGCAGCGCCGGACTAGCGGGTAACCAGTATTTT
>TRBJ2-2|-|-|TRBV19
CASGAGRRSGELFF
TGTGCCAGTGGGGCAGGGAGGCGCTCCGGGGAGCTGTTTTTT
>TRBJ1-1|-|-|TRBV25-1
CASSEGGRGRFDTEAFF
TGTGCCAGCAGTGAAGGGGGTAGGGGGAGGTTTGACACTGAAGCTTTCTTT
>TRBJ1-1|-|-|TRBV27
CASSRGTLNTEAFF
TGTGCCAGCAGTCGGGGGACACTGAACACTGAAGCTTTCTTT
>TRBJ1-2|-|-|TRBV5-4
CASSLGGGSTIGYTF
TGTGCCAGCAGCTTGGGCGGGGGGTCTACTATAGGCTACACCTTC
>TRBJ1-2|-|TRBD1|TRBV6-1
CASTEGGIDYGYTF
TGTGCCAGCACCGAAGGGGGCATTGACTATGGCTACACCTTC
>TRBJ2-7|-|-|TRBV6-5
CASSYSPSETHEQYF
TGTGCCAGCAGTTACTCTCCCAGCGAGACCCACGAGCAGTACTTC
>TRBJ1-2|-|TRBD1|TRBV19
CASRAMGQRNYGYTF
TGTGCCAGTAGAGCGATGGGACAGCGCAACTATGGCTACACCTTC
>TRBJ2-1|-|-|TRBV6-5
CASSYGGEQFF
TGTGCCAGCAGTTACGGGGGAGAGCAGTTCTTC
>TRBJ2-3|-|TRBD1|TRBV9
CASSVTGVLDTQYF
TGTGCCAGCAGCGTGACAGGGGTTCTAGATACGCAGTATTTT
>TRBJ2-3|-|-|TRBV9
CASSVGFSSDTQYF
TGTGCCAGCAGCGTAGGGTTCAGCTCAGATACGCAGTATTTT
>TRBJ1-2|-|TRBD1|TRBV5-6
CASSSGGIGRGYTF
TGTGCCAGCAGCTCAGGGGGAATCGGTCGCGGCTACACCTTC
>TRBJ2-7|-|-|TRBV6-5
CASSSMFKPYEQYF
TGTGCCAGCAGTTCCATGTTCAAACCGTACGAGCAGTACTTC
>TRBJ2-1|-|TRBD1|TRBV19
CASRDRGAYNEQFF
TGTGCCAGTAGGGACAGGGGGGCTTACAATGAGCAGTTCTTC
>TRBJ1-1|-|-|TRBV2
CASSDIQGGTEAFF
TGTGCCAGCAGTGACATACAGGGAGGAACTGAAGCTTTCTTT
>TRBJ1-1|once|TRBD1|TRBV19
CASSTLGTGAQAFF
TGTGCCAGTAGTACTCTTGGGACAGGGGCCCAAGCTTTCTTT
>TRBJ1-2|-|-|TRBV2
CASTAGRTVPYEGYTF
TGTGCCAGTACCGCCGGACGGACGGTACCCTATGAGGGCTACACCTTC
>TRBJ2-2|-|-|TRBV18
CASSPPTTTGELFF
TGTGCCAGCTCACCACCTACTACCACCGGGGAGCTGTTTTTT
>TRBJ2-7|-|-|TRBV6-1
CASSVEQARYEQYF
TGTGCCAGCAGTGTGGAACAGGCCCGCTACGAGCAGTACTTC
>TRBJ2-7|once|-|TRBV5-6
CASSSLAEGSYEQYF
TGTGCCAGCAGTTCGCTCGCCGAGGGGTCCTACGAGCAGTACTTC